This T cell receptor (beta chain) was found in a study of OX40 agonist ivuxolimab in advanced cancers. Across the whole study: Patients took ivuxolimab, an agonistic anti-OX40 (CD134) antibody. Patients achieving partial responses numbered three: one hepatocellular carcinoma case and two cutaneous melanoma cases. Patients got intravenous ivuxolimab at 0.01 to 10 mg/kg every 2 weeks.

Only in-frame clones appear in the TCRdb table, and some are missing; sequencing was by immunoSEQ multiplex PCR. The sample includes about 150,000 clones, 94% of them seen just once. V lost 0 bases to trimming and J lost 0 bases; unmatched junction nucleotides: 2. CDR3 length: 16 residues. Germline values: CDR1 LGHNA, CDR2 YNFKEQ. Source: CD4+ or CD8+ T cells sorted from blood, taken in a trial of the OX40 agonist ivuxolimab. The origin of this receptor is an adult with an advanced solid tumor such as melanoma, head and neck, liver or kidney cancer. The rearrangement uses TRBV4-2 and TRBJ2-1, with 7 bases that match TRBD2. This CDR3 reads CASSQEPGGSYNEQFF. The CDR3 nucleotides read TGTGCCAGCAGCCAAGAACCGGGAGGCTCCTACAATGAGCAGTTCTTC.